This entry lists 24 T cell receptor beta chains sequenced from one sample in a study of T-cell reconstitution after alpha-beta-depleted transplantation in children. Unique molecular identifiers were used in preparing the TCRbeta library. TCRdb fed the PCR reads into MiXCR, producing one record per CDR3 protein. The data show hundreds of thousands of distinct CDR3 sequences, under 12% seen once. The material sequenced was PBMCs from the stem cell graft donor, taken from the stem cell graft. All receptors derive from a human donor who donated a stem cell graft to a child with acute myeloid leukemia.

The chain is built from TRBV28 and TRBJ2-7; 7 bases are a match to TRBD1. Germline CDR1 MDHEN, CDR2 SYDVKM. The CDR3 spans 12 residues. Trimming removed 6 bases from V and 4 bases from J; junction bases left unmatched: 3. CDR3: CASRKGAYEQYF. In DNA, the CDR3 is TGTGCCAGCAGGAAGGGGGCTTACGAGCAGTACTTC.

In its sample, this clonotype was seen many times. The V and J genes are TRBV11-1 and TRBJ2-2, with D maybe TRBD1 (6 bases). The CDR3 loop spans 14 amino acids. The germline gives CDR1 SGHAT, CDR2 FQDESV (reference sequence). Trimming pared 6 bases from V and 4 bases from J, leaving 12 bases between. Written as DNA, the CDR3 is TGTGCCAGCAGTCGACAGGTCGGCACCGGGGAGCTGTTTTTT. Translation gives CASSRQVGTGELFF.

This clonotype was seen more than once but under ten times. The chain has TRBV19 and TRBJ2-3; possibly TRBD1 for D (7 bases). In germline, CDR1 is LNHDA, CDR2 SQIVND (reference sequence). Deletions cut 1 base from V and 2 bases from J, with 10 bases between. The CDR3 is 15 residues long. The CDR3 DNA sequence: TGTGCCAGTAGTATAGCCAGGGGGGCCACAGATACGCAGTATTTT. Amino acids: CASSIARGATDTQYF.

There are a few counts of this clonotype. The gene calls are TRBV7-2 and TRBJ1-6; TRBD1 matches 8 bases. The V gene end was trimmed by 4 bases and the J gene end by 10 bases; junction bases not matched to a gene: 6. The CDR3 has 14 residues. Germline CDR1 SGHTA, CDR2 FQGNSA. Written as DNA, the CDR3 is TGTGCCAGCAGCTCCCAGGGGGCCCGGTCACCCCTCCACTTT. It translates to CASSSQGARSPLHF. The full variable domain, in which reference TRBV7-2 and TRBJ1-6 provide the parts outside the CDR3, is GAGVSQSPSNKVTEKGKDVELRCDPISGHTALYWYRQSLGQGLEFLIYFQGNSAPDKSGLPSDRFSAERTGGSVSTLTIQRTQQEDSAVYLCASSSQGARSPLHFGNGTRLTVT.

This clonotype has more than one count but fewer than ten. CDR3 sequence reads: CASDGNRAPNTGELFF. The DNA of the CDR3 is TGTGCCAGCGACGGAAACAGGGCGCCGAACACCGGGGAGCTGTTTTTT. The chain is built from TRBV12-3 or TRBV12-4 and TRBJ2-2, with D maybe TRBD1 (6 bases). The CDR3 totals 16 residues. The V end was cut by 8 bases, the J end by 0 bases, with 16 bases between.

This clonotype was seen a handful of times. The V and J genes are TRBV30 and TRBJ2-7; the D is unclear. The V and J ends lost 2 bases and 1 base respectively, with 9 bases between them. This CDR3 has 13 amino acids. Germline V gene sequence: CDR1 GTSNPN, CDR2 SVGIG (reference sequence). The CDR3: CAWSRRSSYEQYF. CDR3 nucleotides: TGTGCCTGGAGTAGAAGATCTTCCTACGAGCAGTACTTC.

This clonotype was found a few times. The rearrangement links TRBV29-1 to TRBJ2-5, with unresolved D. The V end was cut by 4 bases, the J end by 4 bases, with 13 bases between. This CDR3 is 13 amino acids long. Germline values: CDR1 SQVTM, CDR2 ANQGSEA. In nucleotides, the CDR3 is TGCAGCGTTGCTTGGAGCCTCGGAGAGACCCAGTACTTC. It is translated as CSVAWSLGETQYF. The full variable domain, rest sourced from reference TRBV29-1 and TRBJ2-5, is SAVISQKPSRDICQRGTSLTIQCQVDSQVTMMFWYRQQPGQSLTLIATANQGSEATYESGFVIDKFPISRPNLTFSTLTVSNMSPEDSSIYLCSVAWSLGETQYFGPGTRLLVL.

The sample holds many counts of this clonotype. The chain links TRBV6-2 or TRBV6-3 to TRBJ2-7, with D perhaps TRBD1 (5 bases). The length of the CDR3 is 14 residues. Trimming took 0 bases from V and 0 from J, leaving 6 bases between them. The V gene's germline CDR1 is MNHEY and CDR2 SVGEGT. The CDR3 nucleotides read TGTGCCAGCAGTTACTCGACAGCCTCCTACGAGCAGTACTTC. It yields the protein CASSYSTASYEQYF.

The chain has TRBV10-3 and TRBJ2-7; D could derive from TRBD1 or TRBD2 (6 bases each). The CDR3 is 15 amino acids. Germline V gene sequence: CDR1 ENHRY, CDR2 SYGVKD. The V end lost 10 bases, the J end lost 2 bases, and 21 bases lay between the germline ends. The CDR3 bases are TGTGCCACCGAGGGGAAGGAGGGGGGAGCCTACGAGCAGTACTTC. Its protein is CATEGKEGGAYEQYF.

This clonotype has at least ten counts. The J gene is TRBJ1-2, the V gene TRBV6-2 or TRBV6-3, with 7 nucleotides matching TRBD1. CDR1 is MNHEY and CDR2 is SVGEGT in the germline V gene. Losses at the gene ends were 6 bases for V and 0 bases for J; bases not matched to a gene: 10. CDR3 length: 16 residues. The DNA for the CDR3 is TGTGCCAGCAGGCTGCCGGGACAGACCTCTAACTATGGCTACACCTTC. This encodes CASRLPGQTSNYGYTF.

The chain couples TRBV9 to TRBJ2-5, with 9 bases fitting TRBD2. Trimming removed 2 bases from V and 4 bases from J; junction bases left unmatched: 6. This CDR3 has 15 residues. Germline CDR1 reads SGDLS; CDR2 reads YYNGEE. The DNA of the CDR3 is TGTGCCAGCAGCGTTCTTTCTAGCGGGATAGAGACCCAGTACTTC. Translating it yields CASSVLSSGIETQYF. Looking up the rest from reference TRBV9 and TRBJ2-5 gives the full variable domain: DSGVTQTPKHLITATGQRVTLRCSPRSGDLSVYWYQQSLDQGLQFLIQYYNGEERAKGNILERFSAQQFPDLHSELNLSSLELGDSALYFCASSVLSSGIETQYFGPGTRLLVL.

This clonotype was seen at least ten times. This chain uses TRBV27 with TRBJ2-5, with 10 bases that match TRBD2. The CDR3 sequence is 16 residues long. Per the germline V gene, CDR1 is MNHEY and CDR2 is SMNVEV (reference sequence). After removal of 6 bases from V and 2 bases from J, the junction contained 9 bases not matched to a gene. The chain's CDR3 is CASSMGVAGGQETQYF. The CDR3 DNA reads TGTGCCAGCAGCATGGGAGTAGCGGGAGGACAAGAGACCCAGTACTTC.

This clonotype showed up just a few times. The CDR3 sequence: CSAGKPAAYEQYF. CDR3 in DNA: TGCAGTGCAGGGAAACCCGCGGCCTACGAGCAGTACTTC. The rearrangement joins TRBV20-1 to TRBJ2-7; D is unresolved. Trimming stripped 6 bases from V and 2 bases from J, with 14 bases between. CDR1 is DFQATT, CDR2 SNEGSKA, per germline (reference sequence). The CDR3 has 13 amino acids.

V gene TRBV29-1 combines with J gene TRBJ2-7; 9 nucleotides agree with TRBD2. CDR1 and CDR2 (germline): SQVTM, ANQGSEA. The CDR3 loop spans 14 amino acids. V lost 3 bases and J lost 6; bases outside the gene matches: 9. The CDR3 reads CSVDILAGVGEQYF. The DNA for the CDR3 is TGCAGCGTTGACATTTTAGCGGGAGTAGGCGAGCAGTACTTC.

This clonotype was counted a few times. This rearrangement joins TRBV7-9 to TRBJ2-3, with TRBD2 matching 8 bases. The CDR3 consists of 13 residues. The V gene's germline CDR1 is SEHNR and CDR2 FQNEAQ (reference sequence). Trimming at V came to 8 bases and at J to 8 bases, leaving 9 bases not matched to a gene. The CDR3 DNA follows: TGTGCCAGCTCCGAGCGGGAGTATGGTACGCAGTATTTT. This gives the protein CASSEREYGTQYF.

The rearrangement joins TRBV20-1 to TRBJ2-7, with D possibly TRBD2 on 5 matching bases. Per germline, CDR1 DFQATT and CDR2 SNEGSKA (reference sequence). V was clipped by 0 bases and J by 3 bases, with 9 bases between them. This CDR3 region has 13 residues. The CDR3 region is CSAREPGLYEQYF. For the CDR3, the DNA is TGCAGTGCTAGAGAACCTGGACTCTACGAGCAGTACTTC.

In DNA, the CDR3 is TGCAGCGTTTTAATCGGGACAGGCCCTTATGGCTACACCTTC. Its translation is CSVLIGTGPYGYTF. V and J are TRBV29-1 and TRBJ1-2; the match to TRBD1 covers 8 bases. V shed 5 bases, J shed 5 bases, and the junction held 10 bases outside the gene matches. Looked up from germline, CDR1 is SQVTM and CDR2 is ANQGSEA. The CDR3 loop spans 14 amino acids.

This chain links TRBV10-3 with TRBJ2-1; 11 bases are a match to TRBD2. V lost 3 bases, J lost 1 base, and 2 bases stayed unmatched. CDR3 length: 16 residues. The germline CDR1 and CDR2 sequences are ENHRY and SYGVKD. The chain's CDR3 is CAISEGLAGSYNEQFF. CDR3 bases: TGTGCCATCAGTGAAGGACTAGCGGGTTCCTACAATGAGCAGTTCTTC.

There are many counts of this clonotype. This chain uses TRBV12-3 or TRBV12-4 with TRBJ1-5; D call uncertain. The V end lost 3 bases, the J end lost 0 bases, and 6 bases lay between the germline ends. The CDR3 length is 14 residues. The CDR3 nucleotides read TGTGCCAGCAGTTTCTTGACTAGCAATCAGCCCCAGCATTTT. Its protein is CASSFLTSNQPQHF.

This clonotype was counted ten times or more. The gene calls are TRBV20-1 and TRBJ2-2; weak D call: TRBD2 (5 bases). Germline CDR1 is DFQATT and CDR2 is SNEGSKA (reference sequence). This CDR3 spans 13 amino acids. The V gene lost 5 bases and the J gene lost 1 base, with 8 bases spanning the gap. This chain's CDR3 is CSASSGNTGELFF. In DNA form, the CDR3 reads TGCAGTGCTTCCAGCGGGAACACCGGGGAGCTGTTTTTT.

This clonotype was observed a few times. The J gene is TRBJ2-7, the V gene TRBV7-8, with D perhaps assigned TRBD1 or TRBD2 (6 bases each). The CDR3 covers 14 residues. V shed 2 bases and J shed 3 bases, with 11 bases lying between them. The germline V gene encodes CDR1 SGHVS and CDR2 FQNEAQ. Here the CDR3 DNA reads TGTGCCAGCAGCTTACTGCGGGACAACTACGAGCAGTACTTC. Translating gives CASSLLRDNYEQYF. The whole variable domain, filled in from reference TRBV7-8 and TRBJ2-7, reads GAGVSQSPRYKVAKRGQDVALRCDPISGHVSLFWYQQALGQGPEFLTYFQNEAQLDKSGLPSDRFFAERPEGSVSTLKIQRTQQEDSAVYLCASSLLRDNYEQYFGPGTRLTVT.

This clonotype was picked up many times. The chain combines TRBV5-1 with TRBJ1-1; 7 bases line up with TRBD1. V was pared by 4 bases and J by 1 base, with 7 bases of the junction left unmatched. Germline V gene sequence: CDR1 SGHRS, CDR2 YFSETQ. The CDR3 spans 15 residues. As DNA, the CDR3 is TGCGCCAGCAGCCGAACAGGGGAGGGGAACACTGAAGCTTTCTTT. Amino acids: CASSRTGEGNTEAFF.

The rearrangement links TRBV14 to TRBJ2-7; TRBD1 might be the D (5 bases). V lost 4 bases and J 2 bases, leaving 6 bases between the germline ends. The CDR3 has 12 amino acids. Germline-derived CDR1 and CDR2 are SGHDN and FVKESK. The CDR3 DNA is TGTGCCAGCAGCCGACAGCCCTACGAGCAGTACTTC. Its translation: CASSRQPYEQYF.

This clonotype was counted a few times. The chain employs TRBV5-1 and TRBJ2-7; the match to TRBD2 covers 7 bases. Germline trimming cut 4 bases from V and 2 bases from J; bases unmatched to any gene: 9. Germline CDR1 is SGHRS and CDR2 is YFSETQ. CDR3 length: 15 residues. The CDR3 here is CASSRGSSGTYEQYF. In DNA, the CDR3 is TGCGCCAGCAGCCGGGGATCTAGCGGAACCTACGAGCAGTACTTC. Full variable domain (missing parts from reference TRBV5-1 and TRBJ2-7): KAGVTQTPRYLIKTRGQQVTLSCSPISGHRSVSWYQQTPGQGLQFLFEYFSETQRNKGNFPGRFSGRQFSNSRSEMNVSTLELGDSALYLCASSRGSSGTYEQYFGPGTRLTVT.